This T cell receptor (beta chain) was identified during a study of blood T cell repertoires in COVID-19. Produced via immunoSEQ multiplex PCR; TCRdb's table is partial and in-frame only. The sample contains hundreds of thousands of clones, 85% to 90% of which appear only once. V was shortened by 1 base and J by 7 bases, with 8 bases between the two germline ends. Germline V gene lookup returns CDR1 ENHRY and CDR2 SYGVKD. The CDR3 has 14 residues. This TCR derives from a woman aged 30 to 39 with acute or convalescent COVID-19. Sequencing used peripheral blood. The chain couples TRBV10-3 to TRBJ1-6; tentatively, D is TRBD1 (6 bases). In DNA form, the CDR3 reads TGTGCCATCAGTGAGTTTAGGGGGAATTCACCCCTCCACTTT. Residues: CAISEFRGNSPLHF.